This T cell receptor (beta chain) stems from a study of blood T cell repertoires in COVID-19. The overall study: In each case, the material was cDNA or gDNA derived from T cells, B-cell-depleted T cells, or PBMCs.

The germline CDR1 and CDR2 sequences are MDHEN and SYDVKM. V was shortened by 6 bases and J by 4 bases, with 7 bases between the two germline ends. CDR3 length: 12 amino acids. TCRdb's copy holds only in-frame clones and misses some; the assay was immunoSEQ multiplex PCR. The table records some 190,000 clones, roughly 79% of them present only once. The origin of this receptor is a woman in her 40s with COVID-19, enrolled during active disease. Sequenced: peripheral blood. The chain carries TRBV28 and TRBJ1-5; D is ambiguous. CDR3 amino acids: CASREVNQPQHF. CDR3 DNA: TGTGCCAGCAGGGAGGTTAATCAGCCCCAGCATTTT.